This TCR beta chain was obtained from a study of shared clonotypes between healthy human individuals. General observations from the study: Sequencing depth was a factor that was expected to affect clonotype sharing among donors.

Per germline, CDR1 MDHEN and CDR2 SYDVKM. The CDR3 consists of 18 residues. Trimming at V came to 2 bases and at J to 6 bases, leaving 14 bases not matched to a gene. Using ten immunoSEQ deep assay plates, investigators sequenced unsorted PBMC DNA. Authors' processing steps: Filtering differed for immunoSEQ, which gave only junction sequences without quality scores. The data were produced by immunoSEQ multiplex PCR, yet TCRdb's version contains in-frame clones alone and is incomplete. The D gene and trimming were derived from the DNA, and the V and J assignments and clone size from that table. This sample yields about half a million clones, of which roughly 77% are seen a single time; around 13% belongs to the top ten. Participating donors were healthy, HIV-negative adults free of recent acute infections or vaccinations. In regard to this clone: What it binds is not known.

The chain has TRBV28 and TRBJ2-7; TRBD2 matches at 12 bases. Sequences were obtained from PBMCs. This TCR was sampled from a woman aged 35 to 49 in good health. Some clones in this sample may be carry-over from other donors' samples. The CDR3 loop is CASSLGASGRALWGEQYF. CDR3 bases: TGTGCCAGCAGTTTAGGTGCTAGCGGGAGGGCCCTCTGGGGCGAGCAGTACTTC.